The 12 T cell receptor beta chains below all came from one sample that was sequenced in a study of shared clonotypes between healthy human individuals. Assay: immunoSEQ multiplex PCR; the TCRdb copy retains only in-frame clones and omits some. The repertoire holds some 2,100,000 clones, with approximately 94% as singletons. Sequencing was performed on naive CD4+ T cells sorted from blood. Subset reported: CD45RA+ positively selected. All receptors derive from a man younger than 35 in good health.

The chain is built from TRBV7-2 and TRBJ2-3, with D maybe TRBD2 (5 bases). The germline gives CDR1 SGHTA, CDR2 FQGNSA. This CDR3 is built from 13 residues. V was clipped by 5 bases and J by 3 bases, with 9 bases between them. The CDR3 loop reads CASSRSGTDTQYF. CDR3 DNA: TGTGCCAGCAGCCGCAGCGGAACAGATACGCAGTATTTT.

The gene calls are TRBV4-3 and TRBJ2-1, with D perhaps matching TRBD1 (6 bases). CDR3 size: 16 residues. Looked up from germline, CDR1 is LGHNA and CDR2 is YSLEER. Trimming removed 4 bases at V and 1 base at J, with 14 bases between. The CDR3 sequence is CASSREKDRSYNEQFF. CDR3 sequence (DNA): TGCGCCAGCAGCCGGGAAAAGGACAGATCCTACAATGAGCAGTTCTTC.

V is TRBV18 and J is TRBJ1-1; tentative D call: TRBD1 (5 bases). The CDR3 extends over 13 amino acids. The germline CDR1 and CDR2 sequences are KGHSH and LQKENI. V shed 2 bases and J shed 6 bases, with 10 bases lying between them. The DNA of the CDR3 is TGTGCCAGCTCACCATCGGGGGGTCCTGAAGCTTTCTTT. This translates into CASSPSGGPEAFF.

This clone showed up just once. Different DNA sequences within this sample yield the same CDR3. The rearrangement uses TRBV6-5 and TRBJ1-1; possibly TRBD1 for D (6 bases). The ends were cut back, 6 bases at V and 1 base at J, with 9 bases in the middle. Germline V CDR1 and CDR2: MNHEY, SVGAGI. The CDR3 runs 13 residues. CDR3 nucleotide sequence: TGTGCCAGCAGGAGGGGGAAGAACACTGAAGCTTTCTTT. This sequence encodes CASRRGKNTEAFF.

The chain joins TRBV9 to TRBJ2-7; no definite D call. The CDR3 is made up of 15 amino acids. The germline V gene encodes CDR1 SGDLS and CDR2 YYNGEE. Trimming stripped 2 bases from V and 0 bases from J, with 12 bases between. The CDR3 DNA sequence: TGTGCCAGCAGCGTCGGACCGCTTACCTCCTACGAGCAGTACTTC. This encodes CASSVGPLTSYEQYF.

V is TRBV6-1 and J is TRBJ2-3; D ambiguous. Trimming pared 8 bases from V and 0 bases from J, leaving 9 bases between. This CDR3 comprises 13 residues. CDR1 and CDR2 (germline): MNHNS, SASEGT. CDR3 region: CASVGRSTDTQYF. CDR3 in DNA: TGTGCCAGCGTGGGCCGTAGCACAGATACGCAGTATTTT.

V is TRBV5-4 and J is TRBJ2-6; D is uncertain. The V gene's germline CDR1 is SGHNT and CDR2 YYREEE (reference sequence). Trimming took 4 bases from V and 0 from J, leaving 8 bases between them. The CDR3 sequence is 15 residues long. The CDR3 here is CASSRTLSGANVLTF. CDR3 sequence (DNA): TGTGCCAGCAGCAGAACGCTCTCTGGGGCCAACGTCCTGACTTTC.

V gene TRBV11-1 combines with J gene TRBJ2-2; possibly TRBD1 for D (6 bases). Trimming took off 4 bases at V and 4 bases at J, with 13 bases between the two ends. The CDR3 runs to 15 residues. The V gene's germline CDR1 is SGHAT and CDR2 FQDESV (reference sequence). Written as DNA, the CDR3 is TGTGCCAGCAGCTGGACAGTTCAAGGCACCGGGGAGCTGTTTTTT. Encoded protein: CASSWTVQGTGELFF.

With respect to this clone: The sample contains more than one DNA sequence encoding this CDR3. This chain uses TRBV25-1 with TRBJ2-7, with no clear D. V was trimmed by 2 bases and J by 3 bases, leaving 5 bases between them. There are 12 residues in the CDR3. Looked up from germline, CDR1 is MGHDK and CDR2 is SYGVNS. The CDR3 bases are TGTGCCAGCAGTGAACTTGGCTACGAGCAGTACTTC. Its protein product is CASSELGYEQYF.

CDR3 residues: CASSLGQGWPYEQYF. The CDR3 nucleotides read TGTGCCAGCAGCTTGGGACAGGGCTGGCCCTACGAGCAGTACTTC. The rearrangement joins TRBV5-8 to TRBJ2-7, with 7 bases lining up with TRBD1. Trimming took 0 bases from V and 2 from J; bases not matched to a gene: 5. CDR1 is SGHTS and CDR2 is YDEGEE in the germline V gene. This CDR3 is 15 amino acids long.

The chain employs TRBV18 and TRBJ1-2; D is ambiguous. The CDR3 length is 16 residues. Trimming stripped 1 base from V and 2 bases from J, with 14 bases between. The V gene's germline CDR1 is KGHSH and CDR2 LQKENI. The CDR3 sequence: CASSPLSTVMNYGYTF. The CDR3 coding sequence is TGTGCCAGCTCACCACTTTCCACAGTGATGAACTATGGCTACACCTTC.

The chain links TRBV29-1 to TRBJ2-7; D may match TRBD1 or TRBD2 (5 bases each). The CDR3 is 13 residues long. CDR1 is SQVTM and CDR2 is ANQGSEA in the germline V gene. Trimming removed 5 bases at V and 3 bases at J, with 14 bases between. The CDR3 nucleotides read TGCAGCGTTCCGGGGCCCCAGGGCTACGAGCAGTACTTC. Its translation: CSVPGPQGYEQYF.